The rows below give T cell receptor beta chains drawn from one sample of a study of T cells after yellow fever vaccination. TCRdb re-called the 5' RACE reads with MiXCR, one entry per CDR3 protein. In the table there are hundreds of thousands of distinct CDR3 sequences, 8% to 9.5% of which are singletons. This specimen consisted of PBMCs, obtained 35 to 50 days after the first yellow fever vaccination. These receptors all come from a man between 18 and 35 years old who received the YFV17D yellow fever vaccine. The CDR3 runs from the conserved cysteine through the conserved F or W. Fields, in order: V gene, J gene, CDR3 protein.

v_call: TRBV24-1; j_call: TRBJ2-2; cdr3_aa: CATSDWQDNTGELFF
v_call: TRBV6-2/TRBV6-3; j_call: TRBJ1-2; cdr3_aa: CASRALWGNYGYTF
v_call: TRBV4-2; j_call: TRBJ1-1; cdr3_aa: CASSPWEGTNTEAFF
v_call: TRBV20-1; j_call: TRBJ1-1; cdr3_aa: CSARDLKGNTEAFF
v_call: TRBV6-5; j_call: TRBJ1-2; cdr3_aa: CASSYRGDDYGYTF
v_call: TRBV5-1; j_call: TRBJ2-3; cdr3_aa: CASSLAPPDTQYF
v_call: TRBV14; j_call: TRBJ2-7; cdr3_aa: CASSPVLTGAYEQYF
v_call: TRBV20-1; j_call: TRBJ1-4; cdr3_aa: CSTKGRENEKLFF
v_call: TRBV6-2/TRBV6-3; j_call: TRBJ2-1; cdr3_aa: CATESGTSNEQFF
v_call: TRBV5-1; j_call: TRBJ1-1; cdr3_aa: CASSRQGDVTEAFF
v_call: TRBV12-3/TRBV12-4; j_call: TRBJ2-1; cdr3_aa: CASTPTSGGAYEQFF
v_call: TRBV20-1; j_call: TRBJ1-5; cdr3_aa: CSATQGPNQPQHF
v_call: TRBV9; j_call: TRBJ2-5; cdr3_aa: CASSEPTGEGAQYF
v_call: TRBV20-1; j_call: TRBJ2-5; cdr3_aa: CSARDNLASGGPGETQYF
v_call: TRBV6-1; j_call: TRBJ2-7; cdr3_aa: CASRQTGHQEQYF
v_call: TRBV7-2; j_call: TRBJ1-4; cdr3_aa: CASSPSVGGYEKLFF
v_call: TRBV12-3/TRBV12-4; j_call: TRBJ1-2; cdr3_aa: CASSSGQGGYTF
v_call: TRBV12-3/TRBV12-4; j_call: TRBJ1-5; cdr3_aa: CASSPKTVGQPQHF
v_call: TRBV5-1; j_call: TRBJ2-1; cdr3_aa: CASSLRLAGENEQFF
v_call: TRBV12-3/TRBV12-4; j_call: TRBJ2-6; cdr3_aa: CASSMGQLLWANVLTF
v_call: TRBV6-2/TRBV6-3; j_call: TRBJ1-2; cdr3_aa: CASTQGHGYTF
v_call: TRBV5-6; j_call: TRBJ2-2; cdr3_aa: CASRGRSGQYTGELFF
v_call: TRBV7-2; j_call: TRBJ2-1; cdr3_aa: CASQARGGPSNEQFF
v_call: TRBV7-2; j_call: TRBJ2-7; cdr3_aa: CASSSGQVLIHEQYF
v_call: TRBV24-1; j_call: TRBJ2-1; cdr3_aa: CATDGGSYNEQFF
v_call: TRBV9; j_call: TRBJ2-1; cdr3_aa: CASSVGPLGEQFF
v_call: TRBV7-9; j_call: TRBJ1-2; cdr3_aa: CASSPNRSRGGYTF
v_call: TRBV5-4; j_call: TRBJ2-4; cdr3_aa: CASSFEGGDIQYF
v_call: TRBV5-1; j_call: TRBJ1-2; cdr3_aa: CASSLDVGGTDWNGYTF
v_call: TRBV7-2; j_call: TRBJ2-1; cdr3_aa: CASSLGGTSLYEQFF
v_call: TRBV7-2; j_call: TRBJ1-2; cdr3_aa: CASSLRRGRFNYGYTF
v_call: TRBV7-2; j_call: TRBJ2-7; cdr3_aa: CASSRDLGLEQYF
v_call: TRBV12-3/TRBV12-4; j_call: TRBJ2-3; cdr3_aa: CASSAMGIGTQYF
v_call: TRBV20-1; j_call: TRBJ2-1; cdr3_aa: CSAPRGGDLHNEQFF
v_call: TRBV7-6; j_call: TRBJ2-5; cdr3_aa: CASRWDSGGQETQYF
v_call: TRBV6-5; j_call: TRBJ2-7; cdr3_aa: CASSYSRGLSYEQYF
v_call: TRBV5-1; j_call: TRBJ1-2; cdr3_aa: CASSLSSGYYGYTF
v_call: TRBV20-1; j_call: TRBJ2-2; cdr3_aa: CSARKGAGGELFF
v_call: TRBV5-1; j_call: TRBJ2-2; cdr3_aa: CASSLPGRRTGELFF
v_call: TRBV20-1; j_call: TRBJ1-2; cdr3_aa: CSARPRDRVSYGYTF